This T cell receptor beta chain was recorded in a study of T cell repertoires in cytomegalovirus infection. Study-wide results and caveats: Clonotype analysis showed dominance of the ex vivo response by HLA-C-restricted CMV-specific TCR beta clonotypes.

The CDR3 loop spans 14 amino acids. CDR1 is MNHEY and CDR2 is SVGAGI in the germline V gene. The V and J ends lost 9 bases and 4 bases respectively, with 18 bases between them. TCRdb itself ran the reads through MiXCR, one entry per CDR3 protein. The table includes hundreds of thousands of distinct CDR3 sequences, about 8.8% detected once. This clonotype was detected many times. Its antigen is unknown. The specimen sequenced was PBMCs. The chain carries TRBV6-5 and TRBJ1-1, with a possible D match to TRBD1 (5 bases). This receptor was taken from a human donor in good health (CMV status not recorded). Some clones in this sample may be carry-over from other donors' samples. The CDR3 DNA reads TGTGCCAGTCACCCCGGGGGTGGGAGCACTGAAGCTTTCTTT. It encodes CASHPGGGSTEAFF.